This T cell receptor beta chain was profiled in a study of blood T cell repertoires in COVID-19. This table comes from immunoSEQ multiplex PCR, and its TCRdb copy is limited to in-frame clones, with some not included. Among 85,000 to 100,000 clones listed, roughly 79% were seen once. This receptor was taken from an older man with COVID-19, enrolled during active disease. The sample was peripheral blood.

This CDR3 is CASSRTGLQPQHF. The CDR3 DNA is TGTGCCAGCAGTCGGACAGGGCTCCAGCCCCAGCATTTT. The chain is built from TRBV12-3 or TRBV12-4 and TRBJ1-5; 8 positions match TRBD1. V trimming: 5 bases; J trimming: 7 bases; junction bases outside the gene matches: 4. CDR3 length: 13 amino acids.